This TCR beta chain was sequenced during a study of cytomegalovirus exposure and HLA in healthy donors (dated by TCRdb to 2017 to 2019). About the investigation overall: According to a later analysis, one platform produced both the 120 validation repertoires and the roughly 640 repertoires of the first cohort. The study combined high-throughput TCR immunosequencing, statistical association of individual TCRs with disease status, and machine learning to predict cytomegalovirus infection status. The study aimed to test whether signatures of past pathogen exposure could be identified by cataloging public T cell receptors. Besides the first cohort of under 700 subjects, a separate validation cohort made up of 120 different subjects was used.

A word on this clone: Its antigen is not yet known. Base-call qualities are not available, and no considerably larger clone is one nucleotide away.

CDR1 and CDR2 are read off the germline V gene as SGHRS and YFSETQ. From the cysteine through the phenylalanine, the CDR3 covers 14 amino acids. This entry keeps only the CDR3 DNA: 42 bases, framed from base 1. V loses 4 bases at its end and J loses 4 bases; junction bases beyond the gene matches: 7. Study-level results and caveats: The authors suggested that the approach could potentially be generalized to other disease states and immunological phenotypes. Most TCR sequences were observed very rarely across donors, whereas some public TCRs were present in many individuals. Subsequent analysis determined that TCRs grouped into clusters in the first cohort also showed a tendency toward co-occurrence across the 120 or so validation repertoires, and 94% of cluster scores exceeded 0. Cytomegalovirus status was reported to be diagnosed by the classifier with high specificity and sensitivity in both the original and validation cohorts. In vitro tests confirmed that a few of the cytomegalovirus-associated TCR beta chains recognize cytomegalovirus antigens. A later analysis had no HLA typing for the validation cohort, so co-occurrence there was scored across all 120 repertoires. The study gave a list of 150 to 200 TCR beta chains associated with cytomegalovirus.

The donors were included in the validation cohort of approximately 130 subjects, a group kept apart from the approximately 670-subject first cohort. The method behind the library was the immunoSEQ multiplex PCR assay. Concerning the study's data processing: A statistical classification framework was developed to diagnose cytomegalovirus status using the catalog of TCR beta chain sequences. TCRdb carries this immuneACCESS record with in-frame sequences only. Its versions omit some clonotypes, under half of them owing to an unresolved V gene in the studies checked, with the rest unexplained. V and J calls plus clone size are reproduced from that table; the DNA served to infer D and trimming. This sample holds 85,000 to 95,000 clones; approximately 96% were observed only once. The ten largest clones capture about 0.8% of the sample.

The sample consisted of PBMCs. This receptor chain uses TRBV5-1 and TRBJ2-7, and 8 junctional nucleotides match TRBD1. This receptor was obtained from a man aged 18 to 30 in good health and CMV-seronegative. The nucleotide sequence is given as TGCGCCAGCAGCCCCGGGACAGGAGCTTACGAGCAGTACTTC. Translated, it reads CASSPGTGAYEQYF. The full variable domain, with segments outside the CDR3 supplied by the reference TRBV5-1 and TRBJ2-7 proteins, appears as KAGVTQTPRYLIKTRGQQVTLSCSPISGHRSVSWYQQTPGQGLQFLFEYFSETQRNKGNFPGRFSGRQFSNSRSEMNVSTLELGDSALYLCASSPGTGAYEQYFGPGTRLTVT.